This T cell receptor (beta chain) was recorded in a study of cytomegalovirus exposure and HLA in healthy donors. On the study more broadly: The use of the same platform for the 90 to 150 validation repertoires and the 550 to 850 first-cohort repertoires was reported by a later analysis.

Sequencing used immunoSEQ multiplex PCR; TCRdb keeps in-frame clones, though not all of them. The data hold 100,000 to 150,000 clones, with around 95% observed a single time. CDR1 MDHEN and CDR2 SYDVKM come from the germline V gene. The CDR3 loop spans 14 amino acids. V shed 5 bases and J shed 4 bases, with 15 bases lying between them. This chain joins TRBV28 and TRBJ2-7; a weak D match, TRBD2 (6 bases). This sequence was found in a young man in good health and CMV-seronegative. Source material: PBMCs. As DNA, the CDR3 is TGTGCCAGCAGTGCCCCCGGGACTTATTACGAGCAGTACTTC. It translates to CASSAPGTYYEQYF.